This T cell receptor (beta chain) derives from a study of blood T cell repertoires in COVID-19. About the research overall: Whether acute or convalescent, the COVID-19 samples came from the United States, Italy and Spain. T cells, B-cell-depleted T cells, or PBMCs provided the cDNA or gDNA that served as material.

Original handling: Reference gene primer amplification gave nucleated cell count estimates. Method: immunoSEQ multiplex PCR; TCRdb's copy keeps in-frame clones and lacks some. V, J and clone size are those of that table, while D and trimming were read from the DNA. The table lists about 100,000 clones, roughly 84% of them singletons. Trimming removed 4 bases at V and 6 bases at J, with 15 bases between. The CDR3 sequence is 14 residues long. CDR1 LGHDT and CDR2 YNNKEL come from the germline V gene (reference sequence). The sequence was collected from a human donor in a cohort sampled during active COVID-19. This chain links TRBV3-1 (or the pseudogene TRBV3-2) with TRBJ2-5, with D possibly matching TRBD2 (6 bases). Sequences were obtained from peripheral blood. CDR3 residues: CASSPRGILKTQYF. CDR3 coding DNA: TGTGCCAGCAGCCCGCGGGGTATCCTAAAGACCCAGTACTTC.